These 16 T cell receptor beta chains were sequenced from one sample in a study of cytomegalovirus exposure and HLA in healthy donors. PCR used 60 Vbeta primers and 13 Jbeta primers. Clones were sequenced by immunoSEQ multiplex PCR, and TCRdb holds only the in-frame ones, with some missing. The top ten hold approximately 3% of the sample, which has some 69,000 clones, approximately 79% seen once. The sequencing sample was made of PBMCs. The source is a woman aged 25 to 45 in good health and CMV-seronegative.

The chain joins TRBV5-4 to TRBJ2-7; TRBD1 agrees at 10 bases. The V gene end was trimmed by 2 bases and the J gene end by 2 bases; junction bases not matched to a gene: 4. The CDR3 is 15 amino acids. Per the germline V gene, CDR1 is SGHNT and CDR2 is YYREEE (reference sequence). The DNA of the CDR3 is TGTGCCAGCAGCTTTGGGACAGGGGCTCCCTACGAGCAGTACTTC. This encodes CASSFGTGAPYEQYF.

The rearrangement links TRBV7-2 to TRBJ2-7, with 8 positions matching TRBD2. CDR3 length equals 14 residues. The trim removed 4 bases at V and 2 bases at J, leaving 4 bases unmatched. Germline assignment: CDR1 SGHTA and CDR2 FQGNSA. The CDR3 sequence is CASSSGGGTYEQYF. The DNA of the CDR3 is TGTGCCAGCAGCTCGGGGGGGGGAACCTACGAGCAGTACTTC.

This clone was observed once. The chain has TRBV6-1 and TRBJ1-5; D unclear. The V gene's germline CDR1 is MNHNS and CDR2 SASEGT. V was cut by 3 bases and J by 7 bases, with 7 bases left in between. The CDR3 loop spans 12 amino acids. The DNA of the CDR3 is TGTGCCAGCAGTGACCCGGGGCAGCCCCAGCATTTT. This gives the protein CASSDPGQPQHF.

This chain uses TRBV4-3 with TRBJ1-5; D remains unclear. The germline CDR1 and CDR2 sequences are LGHNA and YSLEER. This CDR3 is built from 15 residues. V lost 0 bases and J lost 0, with 6 bases in between. The CDR3 spells CASSQDTYSNQPQHF. CDR3 sequence (DNA): TGCGCCAGCAGCCAAGATACTTATAGCAATCAGCCCCAGCATTTT.

The CDR3 DNA reads as TGTGCCAGCAGTTTTCAGGGTAACTATGGCTACACCTTC. Translating it yields CASSFQGNYGYTF. V is TRBV6-5 and J is TRBJ1-2; perhaps TRBD1 as D (5 bases). Germline V CDR1 and CDR2: MNHEY, SVGAGI. Trimming removed 4 bases from V and 1 base from J, with 7 bases in between. The CDR3 covers 13 residues.

The chain links TRBV29-1 to TRBJ1-1, with a tentative D call TRBD1 (6 bases). This CDR3 has 12 residues. V was trimmed by 4 bases and J by 6 bases, leaving 12 bases between them. CDR1 is SQVTM, CDR2 ANQGSEA, per germline. The CDR3 region is CSVGGQTAEAFF. The CDR3 DNA sequence: TGCAGCGTTGGGGGACAAACGGCTGAAGCTTTCTTT.

The chain recombines TRBV29-1 with TRBJ1-1, with a possible D match to TRBD1 (5 bases). CDR3 length: 11 residues. V lost 4 bases, J lost 4 bases, and 7 bases lay in between. Per the germline V gene, CDR1 is SQVTM and CDR2 is ANQGSEA. CDR3 residues: CSVGGTTEAFF. As DNA, the CDR3 is TGCAGCGTTGGCGGGACCACTGAAGCTTTCTTT.

V usage is TRBV2 and J usage is TRBJ2-3, with 8 nucleotides matching TRBD2. J lost 2 bases, V lost 6 bases, and 7 bases had no gene match. The CDR3 contains 15 residues. Germline V gives CDR1 SNHLY, CDR2 FYNNEI. The CDR3 sequence is CASRAGLVITDTQYF. CDR3 DNA: TGTGCCAGCAGGGCGGGACTAGTCATCACAGATACGCAGTATTTT.

V and J are TRBV7-2 and TRBJ1-1, with 8 bases matching TRBD1. V shed 2 bases and J 10 bases; nucleotides not matched to a gene: 9. Germline V lookup: CDR1 SGHTA, CDR2 FQGNSA. The CDR3 loop spans 14 amino acids. CDR3 amino acids: CASSLQQGAQVAFF. The CDR3 DNA is TGTGCCAGCAGCTTACAGCAGGGGGCGCAGGTAGCTTTCTTT.

The CDR3 DNA follows: TGTGCCTGGAGTGGGACTACCTACGAGCAGTACGTC. It is translated as CAWSGTTYEQYV. The chain combines TRBV30 with TRBJ2-7, with D tentatively TRBD2 (6 bases). Deletions cut 1 base from V and 2 bases from J, with 6 bases between. From germline, CDR1 is GTSNPN and CDR2 SVGIG (reference sequence). The CDR3 sequence is 12 residues long.

The chain recombines TRBV5-4 with TRBJ1-1; the D gene is possibly TRBD1 (5 bases). Trimming removed 0 bases at V and 1 base at J, with 13 bases between. Germline loops: CDR1 SGHNT, CDR2 YYREEE (reference sequence). This CDR3 region has 16 residues. The CDR3 DNA reads TGTGCCAGCAGCTTGGATATTCGACAGTCGAACACTGAAGCTTTCTTT. Its protein product is CASSLDIRQSNTEAFF.

V gene TRBV18 combines with J gene TRBJ1-1, with D perhaps matching TRBD1 (6 bases). The length of the CDR3 is 17 residues. V gave up 0 bases and J gave up 3 bases, with 17 bases separating them. Germline CDR1 reads KGHSH; CDR2 reads LQKENI. The CDR3 loop reads CASSPPGAVPPDTEAFF. Written as DNA, the CDR3 is TGTGCCAGCTCACCACCGGGGGCAGTTCCACCTGACACTGAAGCTTTCTTT.

This clone was detected a few times. The chain is built from TRBV5-1 and TRBJ2-7; TRBD1 matches 9 bases. V was clipped by 0 bases and J by 7 bases; unmatched bases: 5. Germline-derived CDR1 and CDR2 are SGHRS and YFSETQ. The CDR3 spans 14 residues. The CDR3 coding sequence is TGCGCCAGCAGCTTGGACGGACAGGGGAGGGAGCAGTACGTC. The encoded protein is CASSLDGQGREQYV.

In its sample, this clone was seen a few times. The chain links TRBV5-6 to TRBJ1-1; D perhaps matches TRBD1 (6 bases). Germline CDR1 is SGHDT and CDR2 is YYEEEE. The CDR3 extends over 15 amino acids. With 1 base removed from V and 1 base from J, the gap between germline ends came to 11 bases. CDR3 sequence: CASSLRGSGNTEAFF. The CDR3 nucleotides read TGTGCCAGCAGCTTGAGGGGGTCAGGGAACACTGAAGCTTTCTTT. Filled out from reference TRBV5-6 and TRBJ1-1, the complete variable domain reads DAGVTQSPTHLIKTRGQQVTLRCSPKSGHDTVSWYQQALGQGPQFIFQYYEEEERQRGNFPDRFSGHQFPNYSSELNVNALLLGDSALYLCASSLRGSGNTEAFFGQGTRLTVV.

This clone was detected only a few times. The genes are TRBV6-1 and TRBJ2-3, with TRBD1 identical over 9 bases. This CDR3 is 15 amino acids long. Looked up from germline, CDR1 is MNHNS and CDR2 is SASEGT. With V trimmed by 1 base and J by 4 bases, 3 bases remained unmatched. The CDR3 protein is CASSEGQGESDTQYF. CDR3 nucleotide sequence: TGTGCCAGCAGTGAAGGACAGGGGGAATCAGATACGCAGTATTTT.

V and J are TRBV7-8 and TRBJ1-2; D not certain. The CDR3 has 13 amino acids. CDR1 is SGHVS and CDR2 is FQNEAQ in the germline V gene. V shed 1 base and J shed 4 bases, with 7 bases lying between them. The CDR3 here is CASSLVSGYGYTF. CDR3 nucleotide sequence: TGTGCCAGCAGCTTAGTTTCGGGCTATGGCTACACCTTC.